In this sample, the clone carrying this TCR beta chain turned up many times. Its specificity is not known. This sample is part of a study of CD8 T cells in ankylosing spondylitis. Study observations and caveats: Clones linked to disease were reported to show significant enrichment in matched ankylosing spondylitis synovial fluid.

Libraries of TCR beta came from quantitative 5'-RACE with molecular barcodes. TCRdb fed the 5' RACE reads into MiXCR, producing one record per CDR3 protein. The data show about 130,000 distinct CDR3 sequences, with 9.3% seen just once and 3% to 4% held by the top ten. Germline lookup yields CDR1 DFQATT and CDR2 SNEGSKA (reference sequence). Trimming pared 4 bases from V and 3 bases from J, leaving 8 bases between. The CDR3 is made up of 12 amino acids. The receptor's source is a male donor with ankylosing spondylitis or in good health (not recorded which). V gene TRBV20-1 combines with J gene TRBJ2-3, with D unresolved. Input material: blood, either unsorted or a sorted T cell fraction (not recorded which). DNA for the CDR3: TGCAGTGCTACGGTTCCTACAGATACGCAGTATTTT. Translating it yields CSATVPTDTQYF.